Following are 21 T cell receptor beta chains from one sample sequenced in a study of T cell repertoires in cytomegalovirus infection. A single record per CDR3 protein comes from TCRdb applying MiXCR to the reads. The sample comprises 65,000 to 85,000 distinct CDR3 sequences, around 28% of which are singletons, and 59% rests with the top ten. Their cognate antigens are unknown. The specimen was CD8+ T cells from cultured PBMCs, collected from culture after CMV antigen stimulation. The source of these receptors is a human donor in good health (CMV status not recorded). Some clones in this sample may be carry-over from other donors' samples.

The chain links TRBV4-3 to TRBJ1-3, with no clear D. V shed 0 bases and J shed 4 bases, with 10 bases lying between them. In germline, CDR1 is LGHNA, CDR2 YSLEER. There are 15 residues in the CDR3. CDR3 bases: TGCGCCAGCAGCCAAGATAACACGGGCGGAAACACCATATATTTT. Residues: CASSQDNTGGNTIYF.

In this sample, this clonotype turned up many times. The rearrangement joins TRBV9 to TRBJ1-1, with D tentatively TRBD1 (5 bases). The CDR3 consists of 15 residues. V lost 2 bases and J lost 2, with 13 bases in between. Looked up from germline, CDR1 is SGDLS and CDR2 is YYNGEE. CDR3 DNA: TGTGCCAGCAGCGTCGGGACGGGAGCAAACACTGAAGCTTTCTTT. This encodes CASSVGTGANTEAFF.

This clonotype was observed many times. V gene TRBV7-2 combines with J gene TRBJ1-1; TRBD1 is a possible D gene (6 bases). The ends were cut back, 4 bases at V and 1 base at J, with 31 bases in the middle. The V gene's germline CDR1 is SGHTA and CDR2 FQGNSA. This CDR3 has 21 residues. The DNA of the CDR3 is TGTGCCAGCAGCTCCCTAACCCTCGTGCTTACCCAGGGGAACAAGAACACTGAAGCTTTCTTT. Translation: CASSSLTLVLTQGNKNTEAFF.

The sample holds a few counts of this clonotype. CDR3 bases: TGCGCCAGCAGCCTCGATGGGGGGGGAGGGACTGAAGCTTTCTTT. It is translated as CASSLDGGGGTEAFF. This sequence joins TRBV4-1 and TRBJ1-1, with D tentatively TRBD1 (5 bases). Germline CDR1 is MGHRA and CDR2 is YSYEKL. V lost 4 bases and J lost 5, with 17 bases in between. The CDR3 is made up of 15 amino acids.

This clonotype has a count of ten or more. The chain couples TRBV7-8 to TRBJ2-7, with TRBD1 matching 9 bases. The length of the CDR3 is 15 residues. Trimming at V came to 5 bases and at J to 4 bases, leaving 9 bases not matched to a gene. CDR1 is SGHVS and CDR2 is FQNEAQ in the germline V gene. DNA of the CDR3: TGTGCCAGCAGCACAGAGGTGACAGGGGGATACGAGCAGTACTTC. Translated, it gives CASSTEVTGGYEQYF. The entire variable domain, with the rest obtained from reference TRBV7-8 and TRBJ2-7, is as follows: GAGVSQSPRYKVAKRGQDVALRCDPISGHVSLFWYQQALGQGPEFLTYFQNEAQLDKSGLPSDRFFAERPEGSVSTLKIQRTQQEDSAVYLCASSTEVTGGYEQYFGPGTRLTVT.

CDR3 in amino acids: CASSAPGTSGGKAYNEQFF. The CDR3 region has the DNA TGTGCCAGCAGCGCTCCTGGGACTAGCGGGGGGAAAGCCTACAATGAGCAGTTCTTC. The chain recombines TRBV9 with TRBJ2-1; 15 positions agree with TRBD2. Germline V gives CDR1 SGDLS, CDR2 YYNGEE. V dropped 3 bases and J dropped 2; count of bases not matched to a gene: 9. The CDR3 totals 19 residues.

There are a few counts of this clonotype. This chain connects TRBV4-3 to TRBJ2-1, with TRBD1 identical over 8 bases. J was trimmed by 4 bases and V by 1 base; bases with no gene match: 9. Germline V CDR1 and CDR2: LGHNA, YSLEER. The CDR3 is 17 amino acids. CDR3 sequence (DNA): TGCGCCAGCAGCCAAGCGACAGGGGCCCCGGCTTACAATGAGCAGTTCTTC. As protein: CASSQATGAPAYNEQFF.

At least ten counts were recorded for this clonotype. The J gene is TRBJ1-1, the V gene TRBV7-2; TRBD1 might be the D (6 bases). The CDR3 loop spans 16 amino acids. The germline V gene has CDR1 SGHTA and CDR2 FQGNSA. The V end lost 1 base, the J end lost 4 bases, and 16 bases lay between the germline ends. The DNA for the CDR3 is TGTGCCAGCAGCTTAGGGGCAGGGGTTTTGGTCACTGAAGCTTTCTTT. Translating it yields CASSLGAGVLVTEAFF.

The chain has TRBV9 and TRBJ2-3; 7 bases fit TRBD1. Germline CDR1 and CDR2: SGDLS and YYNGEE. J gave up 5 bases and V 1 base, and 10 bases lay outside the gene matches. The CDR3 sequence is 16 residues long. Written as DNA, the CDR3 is TGTGCCAGCAGCGTACGGCCACAGGGGAGTGGAGATACGCAGTATTTT. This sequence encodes CASSVRPQGSGDTQYF.

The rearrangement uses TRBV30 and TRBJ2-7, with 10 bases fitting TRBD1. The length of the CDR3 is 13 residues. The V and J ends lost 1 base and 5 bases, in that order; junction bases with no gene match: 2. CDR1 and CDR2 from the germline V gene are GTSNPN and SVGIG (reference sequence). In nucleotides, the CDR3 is TGTGCCTGGAGTGCGGGACAGGGGAACGAGCAGTACTTC. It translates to CAWSAGQGNEQYF.

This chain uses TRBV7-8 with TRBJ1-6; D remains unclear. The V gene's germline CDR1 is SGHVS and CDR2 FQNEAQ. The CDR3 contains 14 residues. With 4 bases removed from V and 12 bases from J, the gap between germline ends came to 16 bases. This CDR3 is CASSSLDVNQPLHF. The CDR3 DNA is TGTGCCAGCAGCTCATTAGACGTTAATCAACCCCTCCACTTT.

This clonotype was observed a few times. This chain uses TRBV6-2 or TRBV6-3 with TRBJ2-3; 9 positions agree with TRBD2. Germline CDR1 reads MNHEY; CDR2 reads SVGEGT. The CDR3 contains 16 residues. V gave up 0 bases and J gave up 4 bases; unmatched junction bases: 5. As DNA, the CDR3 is TGTGCCAGCAGTTACTCACCTAGCGGGATCGCAGATACGCAGTATTTT. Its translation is CASSYSPSGIADTQYF.

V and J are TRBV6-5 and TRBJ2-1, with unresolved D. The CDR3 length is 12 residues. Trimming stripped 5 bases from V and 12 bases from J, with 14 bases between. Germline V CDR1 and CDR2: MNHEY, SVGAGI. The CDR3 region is CASSADGSVQFF. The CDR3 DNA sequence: TGTGCCAGCAGTGCGGACGGTAGTGTGCAGTTCTTC.

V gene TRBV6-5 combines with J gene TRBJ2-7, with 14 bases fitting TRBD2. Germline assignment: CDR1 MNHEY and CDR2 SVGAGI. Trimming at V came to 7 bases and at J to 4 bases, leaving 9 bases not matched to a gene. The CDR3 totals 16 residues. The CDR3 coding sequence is TGTGCCAGCACCCTCCACGGGACTAGCGGGAGTTACGAGCAGTACTTC. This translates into CASTLHGTSGSYEQYF.

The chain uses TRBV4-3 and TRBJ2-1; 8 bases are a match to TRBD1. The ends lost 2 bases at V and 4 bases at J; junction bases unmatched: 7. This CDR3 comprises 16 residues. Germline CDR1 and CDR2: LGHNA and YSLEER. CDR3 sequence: CASSQPQGQGYNEQFF. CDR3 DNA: TGCGCCAGCAGCCAACCCCAAGGACAGGGATACAATGAGCAGTTCTTC.

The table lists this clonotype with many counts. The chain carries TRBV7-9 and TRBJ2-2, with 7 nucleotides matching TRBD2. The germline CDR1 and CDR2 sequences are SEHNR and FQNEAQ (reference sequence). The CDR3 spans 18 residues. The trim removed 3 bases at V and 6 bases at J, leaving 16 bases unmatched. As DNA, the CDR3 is TGTGCCAGCAGCTTGACCCCCCTCAAAGTAGCGGGCCCCGGGGAGCTGTTTTTT. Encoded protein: CASSLTPLKVAGPGELFF.

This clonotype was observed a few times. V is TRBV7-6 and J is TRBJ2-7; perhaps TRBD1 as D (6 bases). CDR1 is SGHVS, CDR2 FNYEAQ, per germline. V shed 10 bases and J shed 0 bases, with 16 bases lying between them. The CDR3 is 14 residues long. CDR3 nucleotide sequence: TGTGCCAACACCCTCAGGGGAGCCTCCTACGAGCAGTACTTC. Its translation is CANTLRGASYEQYF.

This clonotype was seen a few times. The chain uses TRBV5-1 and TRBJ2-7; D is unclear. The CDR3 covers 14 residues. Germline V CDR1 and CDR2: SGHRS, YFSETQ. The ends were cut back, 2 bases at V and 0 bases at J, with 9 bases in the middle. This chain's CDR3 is CASSFAVTSYEQYF. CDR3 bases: TGCGCCAGCAGCTTCGCAGTAACCTCCTACGAGCAGTACTTC.

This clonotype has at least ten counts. The CDR3 region is CASSLGHGAEAFF. The CDR3 DNA follows: TGTGCCAGCAGCTTAGGACACGGCGCGGAAGCTTTCTTT. The chain has TRBV7-6 and TRBJ1-1; D remains unclear. The germline CDR1 and CDR2 sequences are SGHVS and FNYEAQ. The CDR3 totals 13 residues. Trimming left V 1 base short and J 8 bases short, with 11 bases between.

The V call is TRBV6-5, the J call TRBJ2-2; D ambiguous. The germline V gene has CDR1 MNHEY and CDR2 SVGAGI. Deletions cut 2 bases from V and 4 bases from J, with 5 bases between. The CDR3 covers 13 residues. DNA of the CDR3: TGTGCCAGCAGTTACCACGGCACCGGGGAGCTGTTTTTT. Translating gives CASSYHGTGELFF.

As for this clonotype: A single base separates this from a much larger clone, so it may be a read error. The CDR3, as DNA: TGTGCCAACAGCTTAACAGACACCGGGGAGCTGTTTTTT. Amino acid sequence: CANSLTDTGELFF. The chain is built from TRBV7-2 and TRBJ2-2; the D is unclear. This CDR3 is built from 13 residues. Germline V lookup: CDR1 SGHTA, CDR2 FQGNSA.